This entry features one T cell receptor (beta chain) sequence. There is no known antigen for this receptor. Base qualities are missing; no much larger clone stands one base away. The data belong to a study of Graves' ophthalmopathy and Graves' hyperthyroidism (dated by TCRdb to the late 2010s). Turning to the overall study: Hyperthyroidism was defined as stable when no progression to ophthalmopathy occurred within 18 months of follow-up. T-cell repertoires of thyroid tissue and blood were compared in about 6 hyperthyroidism patients. An independent validation cohort comprised some 19 hyperthyroidism patients and some 16 patients who later progressed from hyperthyroidism to ophthalmopathy. To explore V-J signatures distinguishing ophthalmopathy from hyperthyroidism, a discovery set of 100 or so patients (fewer than 45 ophthalmopathy, roughly 60 stable hyperthyroidism) was enrolled. Following sampling, methimazole starting at 30 mg daily was administered to hyperthyroidism patients, and high-dose intravenous methylprednisolone was administered to ophthalmopathy patients. The study used TCR beta repertoire signatures to distinguish Graves' ophthalmopathy from Graves' hyperthyroidism and to predict progression to ophthalmopathy. In total, 135 blood samples were TCR-sequenced: around 42 ophthalmopathy, some 80 hyperthyroidism and approximately 17 hyperthyroidism-to-ophthalmopathy patients. The full study reports these points: Most expanded thyroid clonotypes with a frequency above 0.001 also appeared in blood, which suggests that blood repertoires may reflect the immune response in the thyroid. The 13-signature model separated ophthalmopathy from stable hyperthyroidism with approximately 90% sensitivity and 81% to 82% specificity in cross-validation, and 80%/75% in the test set. In validation, the model predicted ophthalmopathy progression with about 71% sensitivity and roughly 72% specificity; roughly 11 predicted patients were CT-confirmed with GO in a median of around 6 months. Sample size was not statistically predetermined, and group allocation was not concealed from the investigators.

For repertoire sequencing, TCR beta CDR3 regions were amplified from RNA transcripts. A first-round RT-PCR used HTBI primers with the Qiagen OneStep RT-PCR kit, followed by a second-round multiplex PCR, size selection and purification. Libraries were sequenced on an Illumina HiSeq2000 using paired-end 100 bp reads. In the original analysis: SOAPnuke was used to process the reads, throwing out any read that had adapters, had uncalled bases, had a mean Phred below 15, or lacked an exact constant-primer or identifier match. COPE v1.2.5 was used to merge the high-quality paired reads. Each unique nucleotide sequence was treated as a clonotype, and MiTCR v1.1 was used to align the clonotypes to the IMGT TRB V, D and J references. Analysis was restricted to V-J combinations with a frequency above 0.0001, which covered 99% to 99.2% of repertoires. For each V-J combination, a TCR clonal expansion and chaos score was defined as the ratio of F50 clonal expansion to chaos observed in the TCRdist matrix. Features were reduced by Welch's t-statistics and random forest to approximately 13 V-J combinations, which fed a naive Bayes classifier. Thyroid-blood repertoire similarity was quantified with the Morisita-Horn index. The public reads were quality trimmed at Q25 with fastp and then assembled into clones with MiXCR by TCRdb, keeping productive beta chains. One record per CDR3 amino acid sequence lists the most common genes and DNA. The V and J calls shown here were made by TCRdb, not taken from the authors' results. The table for this sample lists around 590,000 distinct CDR3 sequences; 39% of them were counted only once. About 4% of the sample lies in the top ten.

Patients with hyperthyroidism were aged 18 to 65 years, had been newly diagnosed, and had a disease duration of less than 2 months. Patients with other autoimmune diseases, uncontrolled infections, pregnancy or lactation were excluded from the study. Clinical symptoms, serum thyroxine, TRAb, thyroid ultrasound and orbital computed tomography formed the basis of the diagnosis. Total RNA was extracted using Trizol reagent, and RNA quality was checked on an Agilent 2100 Bioanalyzer. The CDR3 runs 17 residues from the cysteine to the phenylalanine. Only the CDR3 DNA is retained, 51 bases long and in frame from the first base. A distance of 16 bases separates the germline ends of V and J, which lose 4 bases and 1 base respectively. As encoded in the germline V gene (reference sequence), CDR1 is MNHEY while CDR2 is SMNVEV.

The source is an adult man with Graves' hyperthyroidism. The chain is encoded by TRBV27 joined to TRBJ2-2; TRBD1 might be the D gene, on 6 matching bases. The sequenced material came from peripheral blood or thyroid tissue (not recorded which). DNA sequence: TGTGCCAGCAGTTACCCAACAGGGATGGGGAACACCGGGGAGCTGTTTTTT. It is translated as CASSYPTGMGNTGELFF.